This is a list of T cell receptor beta chains from one sample in a study of blood T cell repertoires in COVID-19. Sequenced by immunoSEQ multiplex PCR; TCRdb stores in-frame clones only, minus some. The sample records 130,000 or so clones, approximately 80% being singletons. Material for sequencing was peripheral blood. Receptors were obtained from a woman in her seventies with acute or convalescent COVID-19. CDR3s include the opening cysteine and the closing phenylalanine or tryptophan. Each record gives: D gene, clone size, J gene, V gene, CDR3 protein, CDR3 DNA. The D gene is left open where the match is weak. Only some rows state a clone size, as once, few, many or a class for expanded clones.

D gene: -
clone size: -
J gene: TRBJ1-3
V gene: TRBV4-3
CDR3 protein: CASSQDLFGLNSGNTIYF
CDR3 DNA: TGCGCCAGCAGTCAAGATCTATTCGGGTTGAACTCTGGAAACACCATATATTTT

D gene: TRBD2
clone size: -
J gene: TRBJ2-5
V gene: TRBV6-5
CDR3 protein: CASSYYSGAKETQYF
CDR3 DNA: TGTGCCAGCAGTTACTATAGCGGGGCTAAAGAGACCCAGTACTTC

D gene: -
clone size: -
J gene: TRBJ1-2
V gene: TRBV5-1
CDR3 protein: CASSLAGGVDGYTF
CDR3 DNA: TGCGCCAGCAGCTTGGCCGGGGGGGTAGATGGCTACACCTTC

D gene: TRBD1
clone size: once
J gene: TRBJ2-3
V gene: TRBV7-9
CDR3 protein: CASSRGTGDIADTQYF
CDR3 DNA: TGTGCCAGCAGCAGGGGGACAGGGGATATCGCAGATACGCAGTATTTT

D gene: -
clone size: -
J gene: TRBJ1-2
V gene: TRBV4-1
CDR3 protein: CASSQGQDYGYTF
CDR3 DNA: TGCGCCAGCAGCCAGGGGCAAGACTATGGCTACACCTTC

D gene: -
clone size: -
J gene: TRBJ1-4
V gene: TRBV27
CDR3 protein: CASSSGTRNEKLFF
CDR3 DNA: TGTGCCAGCAGTTCCGGGACACGCAATGAAAAACTGTTTTTT

D gene: -
clone size: few
J gene: TRBJ1-3
V gene: TRBV10-3
CDR3 protein: CAIRAREIGGNTIYF
CDR3 DNA: TGTGCCATCAGGGCCCGGGAGATCGGGGGAAACACCATATATTTT

D gene: TRBD1
clone size: -
J gene: TRBJ1-4
V gene: TRBV4-2
CDR3 protein: CASSRGQGNEKLFF
CDR3 DNA: TGTGCCAGCAGCCGGGGACAGGGGAATGAAAAACTGTTTTTT

D gene: -
clone size: -
J gene: TRBJ2-3
V gene: TRBV18
CDR3 protein: CASSPPGTVLLYF
CDR3 DNA: TGTGCCAGCTCCCCTCCCGGGACTGTGCTTCTCTATTTT

D gene: -
clone size: -
J gene: TRBJ2-7
V gene: TRBV6-5
CDR3 protein: CASSYSIAERGREQYF
CDR3 DNA: TGTGCCAGCAGTTACTCGATAGCAGAACGGGGTCGCGAGCAGTACTTC

D gene: -
clone size: -
J gene: TRBJ1-2
V gene: TRBV7-9
CDR3 protein: CASSLSTVANYGYTF
CDR3 DNA: TGTGCCAGCAGCTTATCGACAGTTGCTAACTATGGCTACACCTTC

D gene: -
clone size: -
J gene: TRBJ1-3
V gene: TRBV5-1
CDR3 protein: CASSPGRGGDTIYF
CDR3 DNA: TGCGCCAGCAGCCCAGGCCGTGGCGGGGACACCATATATTTT

D gene: -
clone size: -
J gene: TRBJ2-5
V gene: TRBV28
CDR3 protein: CASSSRGAGETQYF
CDR3 DNA: TGTGCCAGCAGTTCCCGGGGGGCGGGGGAGACCCAGTACTTC

D gene: -
clone size: -
J gene: TRBJ1-4
V gene: TRBV5-8
CDR3 protein: CASRREKLFF
CDR3 DNA: TGTGCCAGCAGGCGGGAAAAACTGTTTTTT

D gene: -
clone size: -
J gene: TRBJ1-5
V gene: TRBV3-1/TRBV3-2
CDR3 protein: CASSQDGQGEYQPQHF
CDR3 DNA: TGTGCCAGCAGCCAAGATGGGCAGGGTGAGTATCAGCCCCAGCATTTT

D gene: TRBD1
clone size: -
J gene: TRBJ1-4
V gene: TRBV25-1
CDR3 protein: CARDRVGEKLFF
CDR3 DNA: TGTGCCAGAGACAGGGTAGGTGAAAAACTGTTTTTT

D gene: -
clone size: -
J gene: TRBJ2-1
V gene: TRBV5-1
CDR3 protein: CASSFQGPSYNEQFF
CDR3 DNA: TGCGCCAGCAGCTTCCAGGGTCCCTCCTACAATGAGCAGTTCTTC

D gene: -
clone size: -
J gene: TRBJ1-1
V gene: TRBV9
CDR3 protein: CASSEQLNTEAFF
CDR3 DNA: TGTGCCAGCAGCGAACAGTTGAACACTGAAGCTTTCTTT

D gene: TRBD1
clone size: -
J gene: TRBJ1-2
V gene: TRBV6-1
CDR3 protein: CASGDRVLALGYTF
CDR3 DNA: TGTGCCAGCGGTGACAGGGTGCTTGCCCTTGGCTACACCTTC

D gene: TRBD2
clone size: -
J gene: TRBJ2-7
V gene: TRBV5-6
CDR3 protein: CASSPGLAGSYEQYF
CDR3 DNA: TGTGCCAGCAGCCCGGGACTAGCGGGCTCCTACGAGCAGTACTTC

D gene: TRBD1
clone size: -
J gene: TRBJ2-5
V gene: TRBV4-3
CDR3 protein: CASSPGQGLETQYF
CDR3 DNA: TGCGCCAGCAGCCCGGGACAGGGGTTGGAGACCCAGTACTTC

D gene: TRBD2
clone size: once
J gene: TRBJ2-7
V gene: TRBV7-6
CDR3 protein: CASSLATSGASYEQYF
CDR3 DNA: TGTGCCAGCAGCTTAGCTACTAGCGGGGCCTCCTACGAGCAGTACTTC

D gene: TRBD1
clone size: -
J gene: TRBJ1-1
V gene: TRBV9
CDR3 protein: CASSPPGGIIEAFF
CDR3 DNA: TGTGCCAGCAGCCCCCCAGGGGGCATTATTGAAGCTTTCTTT

D gene: -
clone size: -
J gene: TRBJ1-1
V gene: TRBV6-5
CDR3 protein: CASCWTQNTEAFF
CDR3 DNA: TGTGCCTCATGCTGGACACAGAACACTGAAGCTTTCTTT

D gene: TRBD2
clone size: -
J gene: TRBJ2-1
V gene: TRBV4-3
CDR3 protein: CASSQETAGGLNEQFF
CDR3 DNA: TGCGCCAGCAGCCAAGAAACAGCGGGGGGGCTCAATGAGCAGTTCTTC

D gene: -
clone size: -
J gene: TRBJ2-5
V gene: TRBV5-1
CDR3 protein: CASSVATRTQYF
CDR3 DNA: TGCGCCAGCAGTGTGGCCACACGGACCCAGTACTTC

D gene: TRBD1
clone size: -
J gene: TRBJ2-1
V gene: TRBV7-2
CDR3 protein: CASSALGSTGGWRNEQFF
CDR3 DNA: TGTGCCAGCAGCGCCTTAGGGTCCACAGGGGGCTGGCGCAATGAGCAGTTCTTC

D gene: TRBD1
clone size: -
J gene: TRBJ1-3
V gene: TRBV6-2/TRBV6-3
CDR3 protein: CASSFGQARGGNTIYF
CDR3 DNA: TGTGCCAGCAGCTTCGGACAGGCCCGAGGAGGAAACACCATATATTTT

D gene: TRBD1
clone size: -
J gene: TRBJ1-2
V gene: TRBV3-1/TRBV3-2
CDR3 protein: CASSQAQGAGYTF
CDR3 DNA: TGTGCCAGCAGCCAAGCTCAGGGGGCTGGCTACACCTTC

D gene: TRBD1
clone size: -
J gene: TRBJ1-4
V gene: TRBV11-3
CDR3 protein: CASQTGVSEKLFF
CDR3 DNA: TGTGCCAGCCAGACAGGGGTCAGTGAAAAACTGTTTTTT

D gene: TRBD1
clone size: -
J gene: TRBJ2-7
V gene: TRBV9
CDR3 protein: CASSVAGTDYEQYF
CDR3 DNA: TGTGCCAGCAGCGTAGCAGGGACAGACTACGAGCAGTACTTC

D gene: TRBD1
clone size: -
J gene: TRBJ1-2
V gene: TRBV5-6
CDR3 protein: CASSSTGGNYGYTF
CDR3 DNA: TGTGCCAGCAGCTCGACAGGGGGCAATTATGGCTACACCTTC

D gene: TRBD1
clone size: -
J gene: TRBJ2-6
V gene: TRBV7-9
CDR3 protein: CASSPPAGGSGANVLTF
CDR3 DNA: TGTGCCAGCAGCCCCCCGGCAGGGGGCTCTGGGGCCAACGTCCTGACTTTC

D gene: -
clone size: -
J gene: TRBJ1-5
V gene: TRBV19
CDR3 protein: CASSMAGGNQPQHF
CDR3 DNA: TGTGCCAGTAGTATGGCCGGGGGGAATCAGCCCCAGCATTTT

D gene: -
clone size: few
J gene: TRBJ2-2
V gene: TRBV18
CDR3 protein: CASSPLAVGSTGELFF
CDR3 DNA: TGTGCCAGCTCACCACTCGCGGTGGGTAGCACCGGGGAGCTGTTTTTT

D gene: -
clone size: -
J gene: TRBJ2-1
V gene: TRBV18
CDR3 protein: CASSPNRNNEQFF
CDR3 DNA: TGTGCCAGCTCACCAAACAGGAACAATGAGCAGTTCTTC

D gene: -
clone size: -
J gene: TRBJ1-4
V gene: TRBV9
CDR3 protein: CASSSTGQPNEKLFF
CDR3 DNA: TGTGCCAGCAGCTCAACGGGACAACCTAATGAAAAACTGTTTTTT

D gene: TRBD1
clone size: -
J gene: TRBJ1-5
V gene: TRBV7-9
CDR3 protein: CASSLGAGQGINQPQHF
CDR3 DNA: TGTGCCAGCAGCTTAGGGGCGGGACAGGGAATCAATCAGCCCCAGCATTTT

D gene: -
clone size: -
J gene: TRBJ1-2
V gene: TRBV14
CDR3 protein: CASSQERRGYGYTF
CDR3 DNA: TGTGCCAGCAGCCAGGAGAGGAGGGGCTATGGCTACACCTTC

D gene: TRBD1
clone size: -
J gene: TRBJ1-1
V gene: TRBV5-1
CDR3 protein: CASSVRTGEFGAFF
CDR3 DNA: TGCGCCAGCAGCGTGAGGACAGGGGAATTTGGGGCTTTCTTT

D gene: -
clone size: -
J gene: TRBJ1-4
V gene: TRBV30
CDR3 protein: CAWIGQNNEKLFF
CDR3 DNA: TGTGCCTGGATTGGACAGAATAATGAAAAACTGTTTTTT

D gene: TRBD2
clone size: -
J gene: TRBJ2-1
V gene: TRBV3-1/TRBV3-2
CDR3 protein: CASSPTSGGYNEQFF
CDR3 DNA: TGTGCCAGCAGCCCGACTAGCGGGGGCTACAATGAGCAGTTCTTC

D gene: -
clone size: few
J gene: TRBJ1-5
V gene: TRBV25-1
CDR3 protein: CASSKPLTVSQPQHF
CDR3 DNA: TGTGCCAGCAGTAAACCTCTCACGGTAAGCCAGCCCCAGCATTTT

D gene: -
clone size: -
J gene: TRBJ1-2
V gene: TRBV4-3
CDR3 protein: CASSQEVGQAYGYTF
CDR3 DNA: TGCGCCAGCAGCCAAGAAGTGGGGCAGGCATATGGCTACACCTTC

D gene: -
clone size: -
J gene: TRBJ1-2
V gene: TRBV19
CDR3 protein: CASSIGLRRVGYGYTF
CDR3 DNA: TGTGCCAGTAGTATAGGACTCCGGAGGGTTGGCTATGGCTACACCTTC

D gene: TRBD1
clone size: -
J gene: TRBJ1-6
V gene: TRBV4-2
CDR3 protein: CASSQWDRGLNSPLHF
CDR3 DNA: TGTGCCAGCAGCCAATGGGACAGGGGGCTTAATTCACCCCTCCACTTT

D gene: -
clone size: -
J gene: TRBJ1-4
V gene: TRBV2
CDR3 protein: CASNIKVGEKLFF
CDR3 DNA: TGTGCCAGCAATATAAAAGTCGGGGAAAAACTGTTTTTT